These 11 T cell receptor beta chains were all obtained from the same sample, sequenced in a study of T-cell reconstitution after alpha-beta-depleted transplantation in children. As it was prepared, the TCRbeta library received unique molecular identifiers. One entry per CDR3 protein, called by TCRdb with MiXCR from the PCR reads. The table lists approximately 400,000 distinct CDR3 sequences, approximately 10% of them singletons. The sequencing here drew on PBMCs from the stem cell graft donor, taken from the stem cell graft. These receptors were obtained from a human donor who donated a stem cell graft to a child with acute myeloid leukemia.

This clonotype has more than one count but fewer than ten. CDR3 DNA sequence: TGTGCCACCAAGGGGGACCGACTAGCGGGAGGTCAAGGCTCCTACAATGAGCAGTTCTTC. Residues: CATKGDRLAGGQGSYNEQFF. The V and J genes are TRBV6-2 or TRBV6-3 and TRBJ2-1; 13 bases line up with TRBD2. V lost 10 bases, J lost 0 bases, and 18 bases stayed unmatched. Germline CDR1 is MNHEY and CDR2 is SVGEGT. This CDR3 is 20 amino acids long.

In its sample, this clonotype was seen a few times. The chain links TRBV6-4 to TRBJ1-4; perhaps TRBD1 as D (5 bases). This CDR3 is built from 17 residues. Germline CDR1 MRHNA, CDR2 SNTAGT. The ends were cut back, 0 bases at V and 0 bases at J, with 11 bases in the middle. CDR3 DNA sequence: TGTGCCAGCAGTGACTCCGGCCAGGGAGCAACTAATGAAAAACTGTTTTTT. This sequence encodes CASSDSGQGATNEKLFF.

V is TRBV5-1 and J is TRBJ2-3; D unclear. The V and J ends lost 2 bases and 5 bases respectively, with 6 bases between them. There are 12 residues in the CDR3. From germline, CDR1 is SGHRS and CDR2 YFSETQ. CDR3 in amino acids: CASSFDEDTQYF. Here the CDR3 DNA reads TGCGCCAGCAGCTTTGATGAAGATACGCAGTATTTT. The full variable domain, rest sourced from reference TRBV5-1 and TRBJ2-3, is KAGVTQTPRYLIKTRGQQVTLSCSPISGHRSVSWYQQTPGQGLQFLFEYFSETQRNKGNFPGRFSGRQFSNSRSEMNVSTLELGDSALYLCASSFDEDTQYFGPGTRLTVL.

This clonotype occurred many times. CDR3 amino acids: CSVERGSGEQFF. CDR3 bases: TGCAGCGTTGAAAGGGGTAGCGGTGAGCAGTTCTTC. This rearrangement joins TRBV29-1 to TRBJ2-1; D perhaps matches TRBD2 (6 bases). The ends were cut back, 2 bases at V and 9 bases at J, with 11 bases in the middle. The germline CDR1 and CDR2 sequences are SQVTM and ANQGSEA. This CDR3 has 12 residues.

V is TRBV3-1 and J is TRBJ2-2; 7 bases are a match to TRBD2. V dropped 7 bases and J dropped 2; count of bases not matched to a gene: 10. The germline V gene has CDR1 LGHDT and CDR2 YNNKEL (reference sequence). This CDR3 comprises 16 residues. CDR3 nucleotides: TGTGCCAGCACCCCGTGGGGAGGGCCCAACACCGGGGAGCTGTTTTTT. It specifies CASTPWGGPNTGELFF.

The rearrangement uses TRBV7-2 and TRBJ2-7, with 9 positions matching TRBD2. The CDR3 loop spans 15 amino acids. After removal of 5 bases from V and 3 bases from J, the junction contained 8 bases not matched to a gene. Germline V lookup: CDR1 SGHTA, CDR2 FQGNSA. The CDR3 is CASSRGLAYSYEQYF. For the CDR3, the DNA is TGTGCCAGCAGCCGGGGACTAGCTTACAGCTACGAGCAGTACTTC.

This clonotype was found many times. The V and J genes are TRBV12-3 or TRBV12-4 and TRBJ2-4; 7 nucleotides agree with TRBD2. CDR3 length: 13 amino acids. V lost 2 bases and J lost 7; bases outside the gene matches: 2. The CDR3 here is CASSLLGGNIQYF. The CDR3 DNA follows: TGTGCCAGCAGTTTATTGGGGGGGAACATTCAGTACTTC.

This clonotype was observed a handful of times. This rearrangement joins TRBV29-1 to TRBJ1-1; no firm D call. V shed 3 bases and J shed 1 base, with 12 bases lying between them. This CDR3 has 14 residues. In germline, CDR1 is SQVTM, CDR2 ANQGSEA. DNA for the CDR3: TGCAGCGTTGACACCGAGGATCGGAACACTGAAGCTTTCTTT. Amino acid sequence: CSVDTEDRNTEAFF. The whole variable domain, filled in from reference TRBV29-1 and TRBJ1-1, reads SAVISQKPSRDICQRGTSLTIQCQVDSQVTMMFWYRQQPGQSLTLIATANQGSEATYESGFVIDKFPISRPNLTFSTLTVSNMSPEDSSIYLCSVDTEDRNTEAFFGQGTRLTVV.

V gene TRBV29-1 combines with J gene TRBJ1-1; D gene unclear. Germline CDR1 and CDR2: SQVTM and ANQGSEA. This CDR3 contains 13 residues. Between the trimmed V and J ends, which lost 5 bases and 0 bases, there was a span of 10 bases. CDR3 sequence: CSVHGRMNTEAFF. For the CDR3, the DNA is TGCAGCGTTCACGGACGGATGAACACTGAAGCTTTCTTT. The full variable domain, rest sourced from reference TRBV29-1 and TRBJ1-1, is SAVISQKPSRDICQRGTSLTIQCQVDSQVTMMFWYRQQPGQSLTLIATANQGSEATYESGFVIDKFPISRPNLTFSTLTVSNMSPEDSSIYLCSVHGRMNTEAFFGQGTRLTVV.

This clonotype was seen more than once but under ten times. The chain links TRBV7-9 to TRBJ2-7; D not certain. Trimming took off 1 base at V and 0 bases at J, with 7 bases between the two ends. Germline values: CDR1 SEHNR, CDR2 FQNEAQ (reference sequence). The CDR3 has 14 residues. DNA for the CDR3: TGTGCCAGCAGCTTAGGGATGTCCTCCTACGAGCAGTACTTC. Its translation is CASSLGMSSYEQYF.

V and J are TRBV12-5 and TRBJ2-7; D gene uncertain. Looked up from germline, CDR1 is LGHNT and CDR2 is FRNRAP. Trimming shortened V by 2 bases and J by 1 base, and 3 bases separated the two germline ends. There are 12 residues in the CDR3. The CDR3 DNA sequence: TGTGCTAGTGGTTTGTTGTCCTACGAGCAGTACTTC. Translated: CASGLLSYEQYF.